The source of this TCR beta chain is a study of blood T cell repertoires in COVID-19. Overall study context: The United States, Italy and Spain supplied acute and convalescent COVID-19 samples.

Original analysis: Estimated nucleated cell counts came from reference gene primer amplification. Assay: immunoSEQ multiplex PCR; the TCRdb copy retains only in-frame clones and omits some. The DNA was the basis for D and trimming; V, J and clone size are from that table. The sample lists 200,000 to 250,000 clones; around 90% were seen once. The germline V gene has CDR1 SGDLS and CDR2 YYNGEE. Deletions cut 0 bases from V and 4 bases from J, with 10 bases between. The CDR3 consists of 15 residues. The sequenced sample was peripheral blood. This chain uses TRBV9 with TRBJ2-2; a weak D match, TRBD1 (5 bases). This TCR was recovered from a man aged 60-69 years who had recovered from COVID-19. The CDR3 loop reads CASSVVAGRTGELFF. Here the CDR3 DNA reads TGTGCCAGCAGCGTAGTGGCAGGGCGCACCGGGGAGCTGTTTTTT.